Following are 9 T cell receptor beta chains from one sample sequenced in a study of cytomegalovirus exposure and HLA in healthy donors. The PCR made use of 60 Vbeta and 13 Jbeta primers. Measured with immunoSEQ multiplex PCR; TCRdb has only the in-frame clones, and not every one. The repertoire has about 110,000 clones, less than 85% of them found once; the top ten carry approximately 2%. The sample comprised PBMCs. These receptors originate from a man in his late teens or twenties in good health and CMV-seronegative.

The chain links TRBV6-1 to TRBJ2-3, with D possibly matching TRBD2 (7 bases). Germline V CDR1 and CDR2: MNHNS, SASEGT. The CDR3 is made up of 14 amino acids. Deletions cut 8 bases from V and 4 bases from J, with 16 bases between. The CDR3 protein is CASGATGGPDTQYF. The DNA for the CDR3 is TGTGCCAGCGGGGCGACGGGGGGCCCAGATACGCAGTATTTT.

The chain recombines TRBV27 with TRBJ2-5; weak D call: TRBD1 (6 bases). Trimming took off 4 bases at V and 6 bases at J, with 12 bases between the two ends. CDR1 and CDR2 from the germline V gene are MNHEY and SMNVEV (reference sequence). The CDR3 length is 13 residues. The CDR3 is CASSSDTGQTQYF. For the CDR3, the DNA is TGTGCCAGCAGTTCGGACACAGGGCAGACCCAGTACTTC.

This clone came up a few times. The chain combines TRBV19 with TRBJ1-1, with 7 nucleotides matching TRBD1. Per germline, CDR1 LNHDA and CDR2 SQIVND (reference sequence). V shed 7 bases and J 6 bases; nucleotides not matched to a gene: 14. The CDR3 totals 15 residues. The CDR3 spells CASTPPGQGGSEAFF. The DNA for the CDR3 is TGTGCCAGTACTCCCCCTGGGCAGGGGGGATCTGAAGCTTTCTTT.

The CDR3 loop is CASSLELNEQFF. The CDR3 DNA reads TGTGCCAGCAGCTTAGAGCTCAATGAGCAGTTCTTC. V and J are TRBV7-8 and TRBJ2-1; D is uncertain. The germline CDR1 and CDR2 sequences are SGHVS and FQNEAQ. The CDR3 is 12 amino acids. V gave up 1 base and J gave up 6 bases, with 4 bases separating them.

The V gene is TRBV2, the J gene TRBJ2-7; D is possibly TRBD2 (5 bases). CDR1 and CDR2 from the germline V gene are SNHLY and FYNNEI. The CDR3 consists of 13 residues. With 9 bases removed from V and 1 base from J, the gap between germline ends came to 13 bases. CDR3 sequence reads: CARSAAPSYEQYF. DNA of the CDR3: TGTGCCAGGTCAGCGGCCCCATCCTACGAGCAGTACTTC. Based on the CDR3 plus reference TRBV2 and TRBJ2-7, the full variable domain is EPEVTQTPSHQVTQMGQEVILRCVPISNHLYFYWYRQILGQKVEFLVSFYNNEISEKSEIFDDQFSVERPDGSNFTLKIRSTKLEDSAMYFCARSAAPSYEQYFGPGTRLTVT.

The rearrangement joins TRBV2 to TRBJ1-6; possible D gene TRBD1, 6 bases. Trimming took 6 bases from V and 10 from J, leaving 16 bases between them. Germline loops: CDR1 SNHLY, CDR2 FYNNEI. There are 14 residues in the CDR3. Written as DNA, the CDR3 is TGTGCCAGCAGCGACGGGACAAGGGGGTCACCCCTCCACTTT. This sequence encodes CASSDGTRGSPLHF. Combining the CDR3 with reference TRBV2 and TRBJ1-6 gives the whole variable domain EPEVTQTPSHQVTQMGQEVILRCVPISNHLYFYWYRQILGQKVEFLVSFYNNEISEKSEIFDDQFSVERPDGSNFTLKIRSTKLEDSAMYFCASSDGTRGSPLHFGNGTRLTVT.

This clone was counted a few times. V gene TRBV7-2 combines with J gene TRBJ1-1, with D perhaps matching TRBD1 (6 bases). The CDR3 loop spans 13 amino acids. Germline V gene sequence: CDR1 SGHTA, CDR2 FQGNSA. The V gene lost 5 bases and the J gene lost 1 base, with 8 bases spanning the gap. Here the CDR3 reads CASSRTANTEAFF. The DNA of the CDR3 is TGTGCCAGCAGCCGGACAGCGAACACTGAAGCTTTCTTT.

The chain employs TRBV11-2 and TRBJ1-2; TRBD1 might be the D (6 bases). The CDR3 extends over 13 amino acids. In germline, CDR1 is SGHAT, CDR2 FQNNGV. V was shortened by 6 bases and J by 4 bases, with 12 bases between the two germline ends. Written as DNA, the CDR3 is TGTGCCAGCAGTCGGGGGGCAGTCTATGGCTACACCTTC. Encoded protein: CASSRGAVYGYTF.

This clone appeared once. The chain employs TRBV7-6 and TRBJ2-3; 11 nucleotides agree with TRBD2. The CDR3 is 20 amino acids. The V gene's germline CDR1 is SGHVS and CDR2 FNYEAQ. J was trimmed by 2 bases and V by 5 bases; bases with no gene match: 18. CDR3 region: CASSNRVAGGHPLHTDTQYF. CDR3 coding DNA: TGTGCCAGCAGCAACCGGGTAGCGGGGGGGCACCCTCTACACACAGATACGCAGTATTTT. Based on the CDR3 plus reference TRBV7-6 and TRBJ2-3, the full variable domain is GAGVSQSPRYKVTKRGQDVALRCDPISGHVSLYWYRQALGQGPEFLTYFNYEAQQDKSGLPNDRFSAERPEGSISTLTIQRTEQRDSAMYRCASSNRVAGGHPLHTDTQYFGPGTRLTVL.